The 2 T cell receptor beta chains below come from one sample, sequenced in a study of regulatory T cells in long-lasting Graves disease. Time point noted: newly diagnosed GD, antithyroid drugs for less than 3 months. PBMC RNA was the source of the TCR library. According to the study, TCR beta libraries were built with iRepertoire HTBI primers and CDR3-region Arm-PCR. Using its own MiXCR run on the multiplex PCR reads, TCRdb lists one record per CDR3 protein. The table records 500,000 or so distinct CDR3 sequences, about 16% of them present only once. These same records also appear under a second study, on T cells in Graves' hyperthyroidism and ophthalmopathy.

Sample: peripheral blood mononuclear cells (PBMCs), taken at new diagnosis, from a patient treated with antithyroid drugs. The receptors come from a woman aged 35-65 years with Graves disease.

This clonotype was observed many times. The rearrangement joins TRBV6-1 to TRBJ2-5; D unclear. CDR3 length: 13 residues. CDR1 is MNHNS, CDR2 SASEGT, per germline. Trimming pared 6 bases from V and 0 bases from J, leaving 8 bases between. CDR3 in DNA: TGTGCCAGCAGCGCTCAGTACCAAGAGACCCAGTACTTC. Protein: CASSAQYQETQYF.

At least ten counts were recorded for this clonotype. J is TRBJ1-2 and V is TRBV7-9, with D perhaps matching TRBD1 (6 bases). The CDR3 covers 12 residues. Trimming cost V 4 bases and J 6 bases, with 9 bases left between them. In germline, CDR1 is SEHNR, CDR2 FQNEAQ (reference sequence). CDR3 bases: TGTGCCAGCAGCTCTCGACAGGATGGCTACACCTTC. Its protein is CASSSRQDGYTF.